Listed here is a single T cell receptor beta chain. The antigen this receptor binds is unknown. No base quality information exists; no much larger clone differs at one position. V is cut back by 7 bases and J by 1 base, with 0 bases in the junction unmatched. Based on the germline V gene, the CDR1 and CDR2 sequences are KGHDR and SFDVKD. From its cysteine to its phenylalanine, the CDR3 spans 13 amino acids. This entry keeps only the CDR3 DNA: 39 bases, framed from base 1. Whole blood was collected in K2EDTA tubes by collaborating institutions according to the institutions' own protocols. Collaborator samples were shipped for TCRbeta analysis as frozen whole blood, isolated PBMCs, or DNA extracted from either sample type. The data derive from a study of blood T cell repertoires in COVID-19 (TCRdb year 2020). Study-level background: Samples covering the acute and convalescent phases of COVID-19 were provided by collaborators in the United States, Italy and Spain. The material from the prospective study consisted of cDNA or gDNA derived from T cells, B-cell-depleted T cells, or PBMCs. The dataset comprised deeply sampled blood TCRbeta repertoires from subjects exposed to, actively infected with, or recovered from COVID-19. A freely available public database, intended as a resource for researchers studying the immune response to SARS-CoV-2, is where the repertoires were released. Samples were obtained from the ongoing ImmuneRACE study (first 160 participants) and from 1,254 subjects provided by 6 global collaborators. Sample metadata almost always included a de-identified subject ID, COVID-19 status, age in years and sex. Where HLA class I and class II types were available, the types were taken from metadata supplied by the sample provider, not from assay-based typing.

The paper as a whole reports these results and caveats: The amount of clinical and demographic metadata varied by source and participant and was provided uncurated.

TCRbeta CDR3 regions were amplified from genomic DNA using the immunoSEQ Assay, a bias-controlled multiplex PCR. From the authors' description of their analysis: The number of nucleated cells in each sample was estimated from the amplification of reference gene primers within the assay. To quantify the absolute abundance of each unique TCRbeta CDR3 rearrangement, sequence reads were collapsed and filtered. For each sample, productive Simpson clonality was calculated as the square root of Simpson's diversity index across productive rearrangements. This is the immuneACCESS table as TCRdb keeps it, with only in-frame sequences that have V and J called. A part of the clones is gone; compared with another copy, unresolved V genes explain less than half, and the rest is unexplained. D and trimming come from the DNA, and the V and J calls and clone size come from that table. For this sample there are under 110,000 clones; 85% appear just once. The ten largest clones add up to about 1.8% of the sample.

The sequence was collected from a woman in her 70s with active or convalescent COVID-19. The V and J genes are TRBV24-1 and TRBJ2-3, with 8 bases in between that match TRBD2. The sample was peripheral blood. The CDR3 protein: CATRTSGTDTQYF. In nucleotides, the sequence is TGTGCCACCAGGACTAGCGGCACAGATACGCAGTATTTT.